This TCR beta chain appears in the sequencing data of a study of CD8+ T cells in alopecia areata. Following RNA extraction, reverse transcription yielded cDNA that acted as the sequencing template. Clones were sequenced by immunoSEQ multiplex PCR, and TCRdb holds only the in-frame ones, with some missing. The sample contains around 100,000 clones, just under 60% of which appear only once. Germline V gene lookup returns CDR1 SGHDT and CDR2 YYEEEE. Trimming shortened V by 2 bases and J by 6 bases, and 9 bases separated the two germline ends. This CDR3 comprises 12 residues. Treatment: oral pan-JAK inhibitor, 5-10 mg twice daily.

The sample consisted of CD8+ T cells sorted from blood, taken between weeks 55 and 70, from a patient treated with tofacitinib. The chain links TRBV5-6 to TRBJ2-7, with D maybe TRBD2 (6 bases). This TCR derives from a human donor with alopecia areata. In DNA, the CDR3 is TGTGCCAGCAGCTTACCGGGGGTCGAGCAGTACTTC. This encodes CASSLPGVEQYF.